The 6 T cell receptor beta chains below come from one sample, sequenced in a study of blood T cell repertoires in COVID-19. Data came from immunoSEQ multiplex PCR; TCRdb stores just in-frame clones and leaves some out. Among over 200,000 clones listed, about 92% were seen once. The sequenced material came from peripheral blood. All receptors derive from a man aged 25-40 years with acute or convalescent COVID-19.

On this clone: Relative to the germline gene, one junction end is altered; a read error may explain this. The CDR3 region is CASSPGQASVGRELFF. In DNA form, the CDR3 reads TGTGCTAGCAGCCCAGGACAGGCCTCCGTGGGCCGGGAGCTGTTTTTT. This chain links TRBV7-7 with TRBJ2-2; 7 nucleotides agree with TRBD1. Germline lookup yields CDR1 SSHAT and CDR2 FNYEAQ (reference sequence). The CDR3 totals 16 residues.

This sequence joins TRBV2 and TRBJ1-4; a weak D match, TRBD1 (6 bases). The V end was cut by 0 bases, the J end by 14 bases, with 7 bases between. The CDR3 loop spans 11 amino acids. Germline V CDR1 and CDR2: SNHLY, FYNNEI. The CDR3 reads CASSEATGLFF. The CDR3 DNA follows: TGTGCCAGCAGTGAAGCGACAGGCCTGTTTTTT.

The V call is TRBV5-1, the J call TRBJ2-7; 8 positions match TRBD1. After removal of 0 bases from V and 3 bases from J, the junction contained 8 bases not matched to a gene. The CDR3 runs 16 residues. Germline CDR1 SGHRS, CDR2 YFSETQ. The CDR3, as DNA: TGCGCCAGCAGCTTGGACCCGGGACAGGAGAGCTACGAGCAGTACTTC. This translates into CASSLDPGQESYEQYF.

This chain joins TRBV4-2 and TRBJ2-1; 9 nucleotides line up with TRBD1. Looked up from germline, CDR1 is LGHNA and CDR2 is YNFKEQ. The CDR3 is 13 residues long. J gave up 13 bases and V 0 bases, and 4 bases lay outside the gene matches. CDR3 bases: TGTGCCAGCAGCCAAGATAACAGGGGGCAACAGTTCTTC. Its translation is CASSQDNRGQQFF.

The chain recombines TRBV11-2 with TRBJ1-1; a possible D gene is TRBD1 (6 bases). The length of the CDR3 is 16 residues. Germline CDR1 and CDR2: SGHAT and FQNNGV. V lost 4 bases to trimming and J lost 6 bases, with 21 bases between them. The CDR3 sequence: CASSYVFKGQKAEAFF. Written as DNA, the CDR3 is TGTGCCAGCAGCTACGTCTTTAAAGGACAGAAGGCTGAAGCTTTCTTT.

Points on this clone: Other DNA variants within this sample encode the same CDR3. This chain uses TRBV12-5 with TRBJ1-6; D not resolved. The CDR3 covers 14 residues. Germline CDR1 LGHNT, CDR2 FRNRAP. V lost 6 bases and J 10 bases, leaving 16 bases between the germline ends. The CDR3 loop is CASGPDGGSSPLHF. The CDR3, as DNA: TGTGCTAGTGGCCCCGACGGAGGGAGCTCACCCCTCCACTTT.